This entry describes one T cell receptor beta chain. Its antigen remains unidentified. The CDR3 is made up of 17 amino acids. Germline CDR1 and CDR2: MNHEY and SMNVEV (reference sequence). With 4 bases clipped from V and 3 bases from J, the junction kept 12 bases outside the gene matches. The data were taken from a study of cytomegalovirus exposure and HLA in healthy donors. Findings and limits, study-wide: Generally TCR sequences proved uncommon, though certain public TCRs appeared in numerous donors. The authors later found TCR association rates varying by HLA locus, with DRB1 most and HLA-C fewest. Presence/absence analysis assumed near-uniform sequencing depth across donors. V- and J-gene trimming in TCR beta was tied to a missense DCLRE1C variant by an analysis performed later.

The PCR contained 60 Vbeta and 13 Jbeta primers. Some clones are missing from TCRdb's copy, which holds only in-frame ones; the method was immunoSEQ multiplex PCR. Of approximately 82,000 clones listed, approximately 60% are singletons. V usage is TRBV27 and J usage is TRBJ1-2; 9 nucleotides align to TRBD1. The TCR comes from a woman aged 25 to 45 in good health and CMV-seropositive. Sequenced input: PBMCs. DNA for the CDR3: TGTGCCAGCAGTTCGGACAGGGGTAGTGGGGAATACTATGGCTACACCTTC. Protein: CASSSDRGSGEYYGYTF.